This TCR beta chain stems from a study of T cell responses to AZD1222 COVID-19 vaccine. Whole-study results and caveats: Spike-wide vaccine-associated CD4 TCRs dominated at 160-218 and 743-854. The donor group comprised mostly white British people and more females; the analysis possibly underestimated clonal diversity.

Profiled with immunoSEQ multiplex PCR; TCRdb holds only in-frame clones, not every one. The table lists some 170,000 clones, approximately 89% of them singletons, with under 2% in the top ten. The CDR3 extends over 13 amino acids. Germline V CDR1 and CDR2: KGHSH, LQKENI. With V trimmed by 5 bases and J by 4 bases, 4 bases remained unmatched. A remark on this clone: Its matching antigen is unknown.

Second doses that came at about 4 or about 12 weeks were put together. The V gene is TRBV18, the J gene TRBJ1-2; the match to TRBD1 covers 7 bases. The starting material was peripheral blood, obtained 28 days after the second AZD1222 dose. The receptor comes from an adult who received the AZD1222 COVID-19 vaccine. The DNA for the CDR3 is TGTGCCAGCTCATCTAGGGGGCCCTATGGCTACACCTTC. Translated, it gives CASSSRGPYGYTF.